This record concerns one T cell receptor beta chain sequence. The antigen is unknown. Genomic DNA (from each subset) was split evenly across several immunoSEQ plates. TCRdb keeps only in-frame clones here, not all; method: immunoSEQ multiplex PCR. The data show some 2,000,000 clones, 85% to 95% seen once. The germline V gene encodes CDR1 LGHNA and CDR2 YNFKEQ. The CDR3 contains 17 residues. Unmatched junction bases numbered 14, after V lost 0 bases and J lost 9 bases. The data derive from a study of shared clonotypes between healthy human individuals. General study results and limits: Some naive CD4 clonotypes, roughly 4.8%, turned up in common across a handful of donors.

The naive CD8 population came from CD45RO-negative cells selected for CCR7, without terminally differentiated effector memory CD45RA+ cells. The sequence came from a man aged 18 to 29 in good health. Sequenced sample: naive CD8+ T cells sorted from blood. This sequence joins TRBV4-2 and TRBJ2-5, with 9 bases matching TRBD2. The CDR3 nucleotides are TGTGCCAGCAGCCAAGAGATTGGCCATTCCAGCGGGGGGCCCCAGTACTTC. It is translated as CASSQEIGHSSGGPQYF.